What follows are 10 T cell receptor beta chains derived from one specimen sequenced in a study of shared clonotypes between healthy human individuals. The method was immunoSEQ multiplex PCR; TCRdb's version includes in-frame clones alone and lacks a portion of them. The table lists a few million clones, 93% of them singletons. The sample consisted of naive CD4+ T cells from PBMCs. The subset was: CD45RA+ positively selected. These receptors all come from a man aged 18 to 35 in good health. Some clones in this sample may be carry-over from other donors' samples.

This clone was seen a single time. The chain joins TRBV18 to TRBJ2-7; D is uncertain. This CDR3 has 15 amino acids. Trimming pared 4 bases from V and 0 bases from J, leaving 13 bases between. The germline CDR1 and CDR2 sequences are KGHSH and LQKENI. The CDR3 sequence: CASSRRETYSYEQYF. The CDR3 nucleotides are TGTGCCAGCTCACGAAGAGAGACCTACTCCTACGAGCAGTACTTC. The full variable domain, completed using reference TRBV18 and TRBJ2-7, is NAGVMQNPRHLVRRRGQEARLRCSPMKGHSHVYWYRQLPEEGLKFMVYLQKENIIDESGMPKERFSAEFPKEGPSILRIQQVVRGDSAAYFCASSRRETYSYEQYFGPGTRLTVT.

The DNA for the CDR3 is TGTGCCTGGAGTGTAGGGGGGGGTGAAAAACTGTTTTTT. Translating gives CAWSVGGGEKLFF. This chain uses TRBV30 with TRBJ1-4, with D perhaps matching TRBD1 (6 bases). CDR1 is GTSNPN and CDR2 is SVGIG in the germline V gene (reference sequence). The V gene lost 0 bases and the J gene lost 7 bases, with 9 bases spanning the gap. The CDR3 is 13 amino acids.

This rearrangement joins TRBV13 to TRBJ2-7, with 9 bases lining up with TRBD2. This CDR3 spans 16 amino acids. V was clipped by 5 bases and J by 6 bases; unmatched bases: 14. CDR1 PRHDT and CDR2 FYEKMQ come from the germline V gene (reference sequence). This CDR3 reads CASSTSTPGLASEQYF. CDR3 nucleotides: TGTGCCAGCAGCACAAGTACTCCGGGACTAGCCTCCGAGCAGTACTTC.

This clone was observed once. The V and J genes are TRBV7-9 and TRBJ2-3; 11 bases agree with TRBD2. The CDR3 contains 16 residues. The trim removed 6 bases at V and 5 bases at J, leaving 10 bases unmatched. Per germline, CDR1 SEHNR and CDR2 FQNEAQ (reference sequence). The CDR3 protein is CASSRNSGRAGDTQYF. The DNA of the CDR3 is TGTGCCAGCAGTCGCAATAGCGGGAGGGCCGGAGATACGCAGTATTTT.

V is TRBV7-6 and J is TRBJ2-7, with 11 bases that match TRBD2. Germline assignment: CDR1 SGHVS and CDR2 FNYEAQ. The CDR3 is 16 amino acids. The V segment lost 3 bases and the J segment 1 base; nucleotides outside the gene matches: 5. CDR3 sequence (DNA): TGTGCCAGCAGCTTTACTTCTAGCGGGAGGTCCTACGAGCAGTACTTC. Translating it yields CASSFTSSGRSYEQYF. The full variable domain, completed using reference TRBV7-6 and TRBJ2-7, is GAGVSQSPRYKVTKRGQDVALRCDPISGHVSLYWYRQALGQGPEFLTYFNYEAQQDKSGLPNDRFSAERPEGSISTLTIQRTEQRDSAMYRCASSFTSSGRSYEQYFGPGTRLTVT.

The rearrangement uses TRBV9 and TRBJ1-5; 7 nucleotides align to TRBD1. The CDR3 length is 15 residues. Germline V gene sequence: CDR1 SGDLS, CDR2 YYNGEE. V lost 2 bases, J lost 4 bases, and 6 bases stayed unmatched. The CDR3 coding sequence is TGTGCCAGCAGCGTCTCGTCAGGGGGGAATCAGCCCCAGCATTTT. This gives the protein CASSVSSGGNQPQHF. Supplemented by reference TRBV9 and TRBJ1-5, the full variable domain reads DSGVTQTPKHLITATGQRVTLRCSPRSGDLSVYWYQQSLDQGLQFLIQYYNGEERAKGNILERFSAQQFPDLHSELNLSSLELGDSALYFCASSVSSGGNQPQHFGDGTRLSIL.

On this clone itself: Distinct nucleotide sequences in the sample also encode this CDR3. The gene calls are TRBV2 and TRBJ2-2, with TRBD2 matching over 10 bases. Germline lookup yields CDR1 SNHLY and CDR2 FYNNEI. After removal of 5 bases from V and 6 bases from J, the junction contained 3 bases not matched to a gene. The CDR3 consists of 14 residues. The CDR3 loop is CASSLAGAAGELFF. CDR3 nucleotides: TGTGCCAGCAGTCTAGCGGGAGCTGCCGGGGAGCTGTTTTTT.

The CDR3 reads CASRTGGEQYF. CDR3 DNA sequence: TGCGCCAGCAGGACAGGTGGCGAGCAGTACTTC. The rearrangement links TRBV10-1 to TRBJ2-7, with a weak D call TRBD1 (6 bases). Trimming took off 6 bases at V and 6 bases at J, with 9 bases between the two ends. Looked up from germline, CDR1 is WNHNN and CDR2 is SYGVQD (reference sequence). The CDR3 loop spans 11 amino acids.

The chain links TRBV6-5 to TRBJ1-1; no clear D. Germline CDR1 reads MNHEY; CDR2 reads SVGAGI. The V end was cut by 2 bases, the J end by 4 bases, with 11 bases between. The CDR3 has 14 residues. CDR3 amino acids: CASSYGLGFTEAFF. The CDR3 region has the DNA TGTGCCAGCAGTTACGGACTGGGTTTCACTGAAGCTTTCTTT.

The chain uses TRBV5-1 and TRBJ2-1, with 11 bases identical to TRBD2. CDR1 and CDR2 (germline): SGHRS, YFSETQ. The CDR3 spans 16 residues. V trimming: 0 bases; J trimming: 6 bases; junction bases outside the gene matches: 5. DNA of the CDR3: TGCGCCAGCAGCTTGGTAGCGGGAGGGCCTCGCAATGAGCAGTTCTTC. The encoded protein is CASSLVAGGPRNEQFF. The full variable domain, rest sourced from reference TRBV5-1 and TRBJ2-1, is KAGVTQTPRYLIKTRGQQVTLSCSPISGHRSVSWYQQTPGQGLQFLFEYFSETQRNKGNFPGRFSGRQFSNSRSEMNVSTLELGDSALYLCASSLVAGGPRNEQFFGPGTRLTVL.